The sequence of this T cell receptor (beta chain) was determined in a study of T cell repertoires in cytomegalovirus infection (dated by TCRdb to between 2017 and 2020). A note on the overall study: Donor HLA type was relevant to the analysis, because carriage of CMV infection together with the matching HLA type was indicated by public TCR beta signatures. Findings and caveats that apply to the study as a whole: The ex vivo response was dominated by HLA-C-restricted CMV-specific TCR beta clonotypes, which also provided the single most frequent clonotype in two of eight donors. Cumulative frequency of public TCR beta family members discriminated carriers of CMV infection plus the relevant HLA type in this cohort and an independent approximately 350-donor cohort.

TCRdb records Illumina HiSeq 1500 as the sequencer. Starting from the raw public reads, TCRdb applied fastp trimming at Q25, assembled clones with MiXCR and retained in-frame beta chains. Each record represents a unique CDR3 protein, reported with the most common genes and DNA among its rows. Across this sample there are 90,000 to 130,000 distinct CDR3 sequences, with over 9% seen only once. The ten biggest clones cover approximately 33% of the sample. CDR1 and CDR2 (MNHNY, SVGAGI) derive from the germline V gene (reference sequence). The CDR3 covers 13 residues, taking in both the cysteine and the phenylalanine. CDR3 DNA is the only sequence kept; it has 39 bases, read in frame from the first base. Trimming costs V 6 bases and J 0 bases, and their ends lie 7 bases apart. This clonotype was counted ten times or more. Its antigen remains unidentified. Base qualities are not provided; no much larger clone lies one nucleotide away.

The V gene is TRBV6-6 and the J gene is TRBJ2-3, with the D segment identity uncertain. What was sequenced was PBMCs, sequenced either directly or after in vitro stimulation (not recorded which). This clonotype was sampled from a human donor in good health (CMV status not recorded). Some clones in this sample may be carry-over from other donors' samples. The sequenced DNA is TGTGCCAGCAGGCCGACTAGCACAGATACGCAGTATTTT. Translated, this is CASRPTSTDTQYF.